This T cell receptor beta chain was observed in a study of cytomegalovirus exposure and HLA in healthy donors. Regarding the study as a whole: There were around 160 TCR beta chains listed as cytomegalovirus-associated.

For this clone: Its antigen is unknown.

CDR1 is MRHNA and CDR2 is SNTAGT in the germline V gene. With V trimmed by 2 bases and J by 7 bases, 0 bases remained unmatched. This CDR3 region has 14 residues. The method was immunoSEQ multiplex PCR; TCRdb's version includes in-frame clones alone and lacks a portion of them. Of 60,000 to 70,000 clones in the sample, about 92% are singletons; the top ten hold roughly 5.3%. The TCR was taken from a man aged 18 to 30 in good health and CMV-seropositive. The J gene is TRBJ2-1, the V gene TRBV6-4, with 12 bases aligning to TRBD2. The sample comprised PBMCs. Written as DNA, the CDR3 is TGTGCCAGCAGTGACGGGACTAGCGGGAATGAGCAGTTCTTC. Residues: CASSDGTSGNEQFF.